Following are 21 T cell receptor beta chains from one sample sequenced in a study of blood T cell repertoires in COVID-19. Sequencing used immunoSEQ multiplex PCR; TCRdb keeps in-frame clones, though not all of them. The repertoire holds around 300,000 clones, with about 88% as singletons. Sequenced sample: PBMCs or T cells enriched from blood (not recorded which). The receptors originated from a woman aged 50 to 60 who had recovered from COVID-19.

This clone came up once. The chain recombines TRBV29-1 with TRBJ1-2, with 9 bases identical to TRBD1. V gave up 5 bases and J gave up 4 bases; unmatched junction bases: 11. Germline loops: CDR1 SQVTM, CDR2 ANQGSEA. CDR3 length equals 15 residues. The CDR3 protein is CSVSDRGKLGYGYTF. The CDR3 nucleotides are TGCAGCGTTTCGGACAGGGGTAAACTAGGCTATGGCTACACCTTC.

The chain recombines TRBV15 with TRBJ1-1; D gene unclear. The CDR3 loop spans 15 amino acids. V was shortened by 2 bases and J by 4 bases, with 14 bases between the two germline ends. Germline-derived CDR1 and CDR2 are LNHNV and YYDKDF (reference sequence). The DNA of the CDR3 is TGTGCCACCAGCAGACCCCTGACGGGGAGCACTGAAGCTTTCTTT. Protein: CATSRPLTGSTEAFF.

Note on this clone: Other nucleotide sequences from this sample produce the same CDR3. CDR3: CASSLEGGSNQPQHF. CDR3 bases: TGCGCCAGCAGCCTGGAGGGGGGGAGCAATCAGCCCCAGCATTTT. The chain is built from TRBV5-1 and TRBJ1-5; D is perhaps TRBD1 (6 bases). Trimming removed 4 bases from V and 1 base from J, with 12 bases in between. Germline CDR1 and CDR2: SGHRS and YFSETQ. The CDR3 has 15 amino acids.

Turning to this clone: The identical CDR3 is also encoded by other nucleotide sequences in the sample. The CDR3 region is CASKTGQETQYF. In nucleotides, the CDR3 is TGTGCCAGCAAGACAGGGCAAGAGACCCAGTACTTC. The V and J genes are TRBV2 and TRBJ2-5; 7 bases agree with TRBD1. The germline V gene has CDR1 SNHLY and CDR2 FYNNEI. V trimming: 7 bases; J trimming: 2 bases; junction bases outside the gene matches: 1. This CDR3 is 12 amino acids long.

The chain uses TRBV3-1 (or the pseudogene TRBV3-2) and TRBJ2-7; 7 nucleotides match TRBD1. The junction had 9 bases not matched to a gene; V was cut back by 4 bases and J by 3 bases. CDR3 length: 15 residues. Per germline, CDR1 LGHDT and CDR2 YNNKEL (reference sequence). CDR3 residues: CASSPGGRANYEQYF. The CDR3, as DNA: TGTGCCAGCAGCCCAGGGGGACGGGCCAACTACGAGCAGTACTTC.

This chain uses TRBV4-1 with TRBJ2-6; 7 positions agree with TRBD2. The CDR3 sequence is 18 residues long. The V gene's germline CDR1 is MGHRA and CDR2 YSYEKL. V trimming: 0 bases; J trimming: 0 bases; junction bases outside the gene matches: 5. CDR3 in amino acids: CASSQDLAGLSGANVLTF. The DNA of the CDR3 is TGCGCCAGCAGCCAAGATTTAGCGGGCCTCTCTGGGGCCAACGTCCTGACTTTC.

The chain joins TRBV19 to TRBJ1-4; possible D gene TRBD1, 6 bases. V lost 6 bases and J 8 bases, leaving 22 bases between the germline ends. Germline loops: CDR1 LNHDA, CDR2 SQIVND (reference sequence). The CDR3 is 16 amino acids. The CDR3 loop reads CASSLMGHSHREKLFF. Here the CDR3 DNA reads TGTGCCAGTAGCTTAATGGGACACAGCCATAGGGAAAAACTGTTTTTT. Complete variable domain (other parts from reference TRBV19 and TRBJ1-4): DGGITQSPKYLFRKEGQNVTLSCEQNLNHDAMYWYRQDPGQGLRLIYYSQIVNDFQKGDIAEGYSVSREKKESFPLTVTSAQKNPTAFYLCASSLMGHSHREKLFFGSGTQLSVL.

This chain connects TRBV7-2 to TRBJ2-4; unclear D gene. CDR1 SGHTA and CDR2 FQGNSA come from the germline V gene. The CDR3 runs to 14 residues. V dropped 1 base and J dropped 2 bases, with 6 bases sitting between them. CDR3 sequence (DNA): TGTGCCAGCAGCTTAGGGCATTCCAAAAACATTCAGTACTTC. Encoded protein: CASSLGHSKNIQYF.

The chain links TRBV28 to TRBJ1-6; TRBD1 is a possible D gene (5 bases). CDR1 and CDR2 from the germline V gene are MDHEN and SYDVKM. CDR3 length equals 14 residues. Trimming removed 1 base from V and 7 bases from J, with 8 bases in between. This CDR3 is CASSLLQENSPLHF. DNA for the CDR3: TGTGCCAGCAGTTTATTACAGGAGAATTCACCCCTCCACTTT.

On this clone itself: At one end, the junction sequence differs from germline, possibly due to a read error. The chain combines TRBV7-7 with TRBJ2-1; 11 bases align to TRBD2. The CDR3 contains 16 residues. The germline V gene has CDR1 SSHAT and CDR2 FNYEAQ (reference sequence). CDR3 sequence: CASSRVTSGSGNEQFF. In DNA, the CDR3 is TGTGCTAGCAGCCGGGTTACTAGCGGGAGTGGCAATGAGCAGTTCTTC.

This clone was seen more than once but under ten times. The chain employs TRBV3-1 (or the pseudogene TRBV3-2) and TRBJ1-2, with 7 bases identical to TRBD1. CDR1 and CDR2 (germline): LGHDT, YNNKEL (reference sequence). CDR3 length: 12 amino acids. The J segment lost 6 bases and the V segment lost 4 bases, leaving 2 bases of the junction unmatched. In nucleotides, the CDR3 is TGTGCCAGCAGCCCAGGGGGTGATGGCTACACCTTC. Encoded protein: CASSPGGDGYTF.

The chain is built from TRBV7-2 and TRBJ1-2, with TRBD1 identical over 7 bases. The V gene's germline CDR1 is SGHTA and CDR2 FQGNSA. V lost 0 bases to trimming and J lost 0 bases; unmatched junction nucleotides: 1. The length of the CDR3 is 15 residues. CDR3 region: CASSLAGQPNYGYTF. The CDR3 nucleotides are TGTGCCAGCAGCTTAGCGGGACAGCCTAACTATGGCTACACCTTC.

The J gene is TRBJ1-1, the V gene TRBV21-1; the table gives TRBD1 as D, unverified against the DNA. TRBV21-1 is recorded as a pseudogene. The CDR3 consists of 14 residues. CDR3 residues: CASSKGRGYTEAFF. As DNA, the CDR3 is TGTGCCAGCAGCAAGGGCCGTGGGTACACTGAAGCTTTCTTT.

The chain has TRBV12-3 or TRBV12-4 and TRBJ2-3; D is ambiguous. V lost 8 bases and J lost 10, with 10 bases in between. The CDR3 covers 10 residues. CDR3 in DNA: TGTGCCAGCGCGGCCGAGTCGCAGTATTTT. Translated: CASAAESQYF.

This clone was detected only a few times. J is TRBJ1-2 and V is TRBV28; 8 nucleotides agree with TRBD1. Trimming took 7 bases from V and 6 from J; bases not matched to a gene: 4. Germline V gives CDR1 MDHEN, CDR2 SYDVKM. The CDR3 contains 12 residues. CDR3 sequence: CASNTGGHGYTF. CDR3 bases: TGTGCCAGCAATACAGGGGGACATGGCTACACCTTC.

Written as DNA, the CDR3 is TGTGCCAGAAAGGGACAGCCTAATGAAAAACTGTTTTTT. Translated: CARKGQPNEKLFF. This chain uses TRBV6-5 with TRBJ1-4; 7 bases are a match to TRBD1. Germline V CDR1 and CDR2: MNHEY, SVGAGI. J gave up 3 bases and V 9 bases, and 4 bases lay outside the gene matches. The CDR3 has 13 amino acids.

As regards this clone: An end of the junction differs from the germline gene, which may be a read error. The chain joins TRBV30 to TRBJ2-3, with 7 bases lining up with TRBD1. Germline assignment: CDR1 GTSNPN and CDR2 SVGIG (reference sequence). This CDR3 is built from 15 residues. CDR3 in DNA: TGTGCCGGGAGACAGGGAATTCTACCCACAGATACGCAGTATTTT. Translated: CAGRQGILPTDTQYF.

The chain has TRBV19 and TRBJ1-1; 7 nucleotides align to TRBD1. The CDR3 covers 13 residues. Germline-derived CDR1 and CDR2 are LNHDA and SQIVND (reference sequence). V shed 4 bases, J shed 3 bases, and the junction held 2 bases outside the gene matches. As DNA, the CDR3 is TGTGCCAGTAGTAACCAGGGGGACACTGAAGCTTTCTTT. Its translation: CASSNQGDTEAFF.

The chain joins TRBV6-5 to TRBJ1-2; D uncertain. Germline CDR1 reads MNHEY; CDR2 reads SVGAGI. Trimming took 0 bases from V and 1 from J, leaving 6 bases between them. The CDR3 is 14 residues long. This CDR3 reads CASSYSGDNYGYTF. The CDR3, as DNA: TGTGCCAGCAGTTACTCCGGGGATAACTATGGCTACACCTTC.

The V and J genes are TRBV7-3 and TRBJ2-1, with 8 bases fitting TRBD1. Germline V gives CDR1 SGHTA, CDR2 FQGTGA. V dropped 5 bases and J dropped 6; count of bases not matched to a gene: 6. The CDR3 is 14 residues long. This chain's CDR3 is CASSTQDRVNEQFF. CDR3 coding DNA: TGTGCCAGCAGCACGCAGGACAGGGTCAATGAGCAGTTCTTC. The variable domain in full, with the rest retrieved from reference TRBV7-3 and TRBJ2-1, is GAGVSQTPSNKVTEKGKYVELRCDPISGHTALYWYRQSLGQGPEFLIYFQGTGAADDSGLPNDRFFAVRPEGSVSTLKIQRTERGDSAVYLCASSTQDRVNEQFFGPGTRLTVL.

The J gene is TRBJ2-7, the V gene TRBV7-2; TRBD2 matches at 9 bases. The J segment lost 3 bases and the V segment lost 5 bases, leaving 8 bases of the junction unmatched. This CDR3 has 15 residues. Germline V gives CDR1 SGHTA, CDR2 FQGNSA. The CDR3 nucleotides are TGTGCCAGCAGCCTATGGACTAGCGACCTCTACGAGCAGTACTTC. This encodes CASSLWTSDLYEQYF.